A selection of T cell receptor beta chains follows, all from one sample in a study of graft-versus-host responses after intestinal transplantation. Only in-frame clones appear in the TCRdb table, and some are missing; sequencing was by immunoSEQ multiplex PCR. This table holds 85,000 to 100,000 clones, approximately 90% found once. Their recognized antigens are unknown. This specimen consisted of unstimulated CD8+ T cells sorted from spleen or lymph node cells, obtained before transplant. The source of these receptors is a human donor who was the organ donor for an intestinal transplant. The CDR3 runs from the conserved cysteine through the conserved F or W. The D gene is left open where the match is weak. The size entry is marked missing in some rows and otherwise reads once, few, many or a size class.

clone_size: .
v_call: TRBV2
j_call: TRBJ1-3
d_call: TRBD1
cdr3_aa: CASRQGISGNTIYF

clone_size: .
v_call: TRBV7-6
j_call: TRBJ2-7
d_call: .
cdr3_aa: CASSLANSYEQYF

clone_size: .
v_call: TRBV7-9
j_call: TRBJ1-1
d_call: .
cdr3_aa: CASSLAQHEAFF

clone_size: .
v_call: TRBV7-2
j_call: TRBJ2-7
d_call: TRBD2
cdr3_aa: CASSLDSLAVISYEQYF

clone_size: .
v_call: TRBV25-1
j_call: TRBJ1-1
d_call: TRBD1
cdr3_aa: CASSSPGGVTEAFF

clone_size: .
v_call: TRBV6-5
j_call: TRBJ2-5
d_call: TRBD1
cdr3_aa: CASSPTGVVFETQYF

clone_size: .
v_call: TRBV9
j_call: TRBJ1-4
d_call: TRBD1
cdr3_aa: CASSAQGGRNEKLFF

clone_size: .
v_call: TRBV2
j_call: TRBJ2-1
d_call: TRBD2
cdr3_aa: CASSEGLAGAVYNEQFF

clone_size: .
v_call: TRBV27
j_call: TRBJ1-5
d_call: TRBD1
cdr3_aa: CASSLQGENQPQHF

clone_size: once
v_call: TRBV27
j_call: TRBJ1-2
d_call: TRBD1
cdr3_aa: CASSPRQGNYGYTF

clone_size: .
v_call: TRBV14
j_call: TRBJ2-7
d_call: TRBD1
cdr3_aa: CASSQDGDRALYEQYF

clone_size: once
v_call: TRBV5-1
j_call: TRBJ1-1
d_call: .
cdr3_aa: CASSLSHKGVTEAFF

clone_size: once
v_call: TRBV19
j_call: TRBJ1-1
d_call: .
cdr3_aa: CASSGGENTEAFF

clone_size: .
v_call: TRBV29-1
j_call: TRBJ2-3
d_call: .
cdr3_aa: CSVEGGNPTDTQYF

clone_size: .
v_call: TRBV7-9
j_call: TRBJ2-5
d_call: .
cdr3_aa: CASRTGIQETQYF

clone_size: .
v_call: TRBV7-9
j_call: TRBJ2-7
d_call: TRBD2
cdr3_aa: CASSLGRGYEQYF

clone_size: .
v_call: TRBV6-5
j_call: TRBJ2-5
d_call: TRBD2
cdr3_aa: CASSTSSGPGTQYF

clone_size: .
v_call: TRBV7-8
j_call: TRBJ1-2
d_call: TRBD1
cdr3_aa: CASSLVLLDWGQEGLSGYTF

clone_size: .
v_call: TRBV5-5
j_call: TRBJ2-1
d_call: TRBD2
cdr3_aa: CASASGANEQFF

clone_size: .
v_call: TRBV6-5
j_call: TRBJ2-3
d_call: TRBD2
cdr3_aa: CASSYDSGRAVDTQYF

clone_size: .
v_call: TRBV30
j_call: TRBJ2-1
d_call: .
cdr3_aa: CAWSTLRTVFYNEQFF

clone_size: .
v_call: TRBV28
j_call: TRBJ1-1
d_call: .
cdr3_aa: CASSTGTKNTEAFF

clone_size: .
v_call: TRBV9
j_call: TRBJ2-1
d_call: TRBD2
cdr3_aa: CASSIYTGGPREQFF

clone_size: .
v_call: TRBV7-9
j_call: TRBJ1-1
d_call: TRBD1
cdr3_aa: CASTPSGGRSLNTEAFF

clone_size: .
v_call: TRBV12-5
j_call: TRBJ1-5
d_call: .
cdr3_aa: CASGLLPGQGDQPQHF

clone_size: .
v_call: TRBV28
j_call: TRBJ1-5
d_call: TRBD1
cdr3_aa: CASSLRDRRRRGNQPQHF

clone_size: .
v_call: TRBV6-1
j_call: TRBJ1-3
d_call: .
cdr3_aa: CATSRTDFSGNTIYF

clone_size: .
v_call: TRBV19
j_call: TRBJ1-2
d_call: .
cdr3_aa: CASTLFRTTGYTF

clone_size: .
v_call: TRBV9
j_call: TRBJ2-1
d_call: .
cdr3_aa: CASSPDSFDNEQFF

clone_size: .
v_call: TRBV7-8
j_call: TRBJ2-7
d_call: TRBD2
cdr3_aa: CASSLLAGSSSYEQYF

clone_size: once
v_call: TRBV5-8
j_call: TRBJ2-1
d_call: TRBD2
cdr3_aa: CASYRTSGNNEQFF

clone_size: .
v_call: TRBV5-5
j_call: TRBJ1-2
d_call: .
cdr3_aa: CASSPYFQGLDGYTF

clone_size: .
v_call: TRBV11-3
j_call: TRBJ2-1
d_call: TRBD2
cdr3_aa: CASSLDGDLAGVTYNEQFF

clone_size: .
v_call: TRBV7-6
j_call: TRBJ2-1
d_call: TRBD2
cdr3_aa: CASSLALTGTSRKSEQFF

clone_size: once
v_call: TRBV5-1
j_call: TRBJ1-1
d_call: .
cdr3_aa: CASSLVVSVNSMNTEAFF

clone_size: .
v_call: TRBV10-3
j_call: TRBJ2-7
d_call: .
cdr3_aa: CAISEIPKRRVPYF

clone_size: .
v_call: TRBV6-4
j_call: TRBJ2-3
d_call: .
cdr3_aa: CASRRWGVFADTQYF